This TCR beta chain was obtained from a study of T cell repertoires in cytomegalovirus infection. Study-wide context: CMV epitopes, recently identified HLA-C-restricted and well-studied HLA-B-restricted, were used. Evidence of both CMV infection and a matching HLA type came from public TCR beta signatures.

With respect to this clonotype: Antigen: not known.

Regarding the study as a whole: Clonotypes of TCR beta that were HLA-C-restricted and CMV-specific dominated the ex vivo response. Summed public TCR beta family frequency identified CMV carriers bearing the relevant HLA.

Trimming took 4 bases from V and 7 from J, leaving 11 bases between them. Looked up from germline, CDR1 is SNHLY and CDR2 is FYNNEI. The CDR3 totals 13 residues. TCRdb processed the reads anew with MiXCR; each CDR3 protein has one entry. This table holds fewer than 650,000 distinct CDR3 sequences, approximately 40% found once. The TCR sequence derives from a human donor in good health (CMV status not recorded). Some clones in this sample may be carry-over from other donors' samples. The material was cultured PBMCs, obtained from culture after CMV antigen stimulation. The chain couples TRBV2 to TRBJ2-1, with unresolved D. CDR3 loop: CASSGGARNEQFF. The CDR3, as DNA: TGTGCCAGCAGTGGAGGAGCGAGGAATGAGCAGTTCTTC.